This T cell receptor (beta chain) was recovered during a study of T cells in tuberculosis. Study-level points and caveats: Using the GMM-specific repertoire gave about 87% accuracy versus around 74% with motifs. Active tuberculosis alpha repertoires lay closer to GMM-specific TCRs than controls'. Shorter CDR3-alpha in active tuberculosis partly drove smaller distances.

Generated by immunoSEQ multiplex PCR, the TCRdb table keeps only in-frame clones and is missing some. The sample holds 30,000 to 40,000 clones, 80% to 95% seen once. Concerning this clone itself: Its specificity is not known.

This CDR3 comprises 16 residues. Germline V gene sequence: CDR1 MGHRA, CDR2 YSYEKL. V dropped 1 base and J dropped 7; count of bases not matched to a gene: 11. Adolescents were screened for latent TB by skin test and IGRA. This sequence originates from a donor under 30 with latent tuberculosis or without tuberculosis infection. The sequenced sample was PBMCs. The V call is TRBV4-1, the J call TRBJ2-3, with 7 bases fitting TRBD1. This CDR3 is CASSQGRQGGENTQYF. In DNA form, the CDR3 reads TGCGCCAGCAGCCAAGGGAGACAGGGTGGTGAAAATACGCAGTATTTT.